These T cell receptor beta chains were read from a single sample in a study of sequential checkpoint blockade in melanoma. Sequencing was performed with immunoSEQ multiplex PCR; in TCRdb, only in-frame clones are kept and a portion is missing. This repertoire shows over 15,000 clones, 70% to 80% found once; its top ten account for about an eighth. Material: CD8+ T cells sorted from blood (inferred from file names), obtained from a patient given nivolumab and ipilimumab in sequence. These receptors were taken from a human donor with melanoma. Each CDR3 is given without its conserved first and last residue. A D gene is named only where the DNA matches it firmly.

cdr3_length: 13; v_call: TRBV5-1; d_call: TRBD1; cdr3_aa: ASSLGQGEDYGYT
cdr3_length: 15; v_call: TRBV7-8; d_call: .; cdr3_aa: ASSLGTTQRSNQPQH
cdr3_length: 16; v_call: TRBV11-2; d_call: .; cdr3_aa: ASSPGRGDLGPSYEQY
cdr3_length: 13; v_call: TRBV9; d_call: TRBD1; cdr3_aa: ASSAGTGGNTEAF
cdr3_length: 10; v_call: TRBV7-9; d_call: .; cdr3_aa: ASSTSGYEQY
cdr3_length: 12; v_call: TRBV4-3; d_call: .; cdr3_aa: ASSQDITAYEQY
cdr3_length: 15; v_call: TRBV7-2; d_call: TRBD1; cdr3_aa: ASSLPRTGWTGNTIY
cdr3_length: 12; v_call: TRBV7-9; d_call: .; cdr3_aa: ASSLPWIVEGYT
cdr3_length: 13; v_call: TRBV14; d_call: .; cdr3_aa: ASSQGTHRGYEQY
cdr3_length: 12; v_call: TRBV4-1; d_call: TRBD1; cdr3_aa: ASSHGTEGVEQY
cdr3_length: 13; v_call: TRBV19; d_call: TRBD1; cdr3_aa: ASSNRGDGSYEQY
cdr3_length: 13; v_call: TRBV11-2; d_call: .; cdr3_aa: ASSLGPGMGQPQH
cdr3_length: 14; v_call: TRBV11-2; d_call: TRBD1; cdr3_aa: ASSFAGTESSYEQY
cdr3_length: 12; v_call: TRBV29-1; d_call: .; cdr3_aa: SVMGDKGDYGYT
cdr3_length: 12; v_call: TRBV5-4; d_call: .; cdr3_aa: ASSLRGSGNTIY